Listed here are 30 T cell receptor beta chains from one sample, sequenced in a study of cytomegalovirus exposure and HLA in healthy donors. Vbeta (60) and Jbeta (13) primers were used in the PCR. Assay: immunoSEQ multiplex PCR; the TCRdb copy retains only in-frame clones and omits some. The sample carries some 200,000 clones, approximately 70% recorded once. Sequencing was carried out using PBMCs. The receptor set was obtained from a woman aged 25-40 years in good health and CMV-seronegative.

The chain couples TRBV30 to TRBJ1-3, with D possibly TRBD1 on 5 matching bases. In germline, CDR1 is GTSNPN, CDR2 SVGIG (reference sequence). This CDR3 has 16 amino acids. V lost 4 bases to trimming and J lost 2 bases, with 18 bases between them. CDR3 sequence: CAWTRRGVLAGNTIYF. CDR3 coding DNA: TGTGCCTGGACCCGCCGGGGGGTTCTGGCTGGAAACACCATATATTTT. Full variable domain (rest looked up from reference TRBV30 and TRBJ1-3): SQTIHQWPATLVQPVGSPLSLECTVEGTSNPNLYWYRQAAGRGLQLLFYSVGIGQISSEVPQNLSASRPQDRQFILSSKKLLLSDSGFYLCAWTRRGVLAGNTIYFGEGSWLTVV.

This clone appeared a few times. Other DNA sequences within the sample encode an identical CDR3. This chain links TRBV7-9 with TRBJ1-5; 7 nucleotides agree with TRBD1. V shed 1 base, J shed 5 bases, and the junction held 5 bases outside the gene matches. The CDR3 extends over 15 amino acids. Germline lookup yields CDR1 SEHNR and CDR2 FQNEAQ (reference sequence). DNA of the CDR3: TGTGCCAGCAGCTTAGTGGGGCAGGGGGATCAGCCCCAGCATTTT. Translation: CASSLVGQGDQPQHF.

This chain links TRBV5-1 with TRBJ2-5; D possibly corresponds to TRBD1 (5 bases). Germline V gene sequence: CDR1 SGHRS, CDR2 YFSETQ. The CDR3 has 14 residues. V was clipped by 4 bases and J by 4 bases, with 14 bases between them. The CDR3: CASSQGQGGETQYF. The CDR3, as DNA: TGCGCCAGCAGCCAGGGTCAGGGTGGAGAGACCCAGTACTTC.

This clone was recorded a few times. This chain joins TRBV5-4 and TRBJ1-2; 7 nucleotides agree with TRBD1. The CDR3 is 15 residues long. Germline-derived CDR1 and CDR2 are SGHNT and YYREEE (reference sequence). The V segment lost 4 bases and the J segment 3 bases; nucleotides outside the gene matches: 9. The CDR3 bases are TGTGCCAGCAGCGACATGGGACAGATATACTATGGCTACACCTTC. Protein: CASSDMGQIYYGYTF.

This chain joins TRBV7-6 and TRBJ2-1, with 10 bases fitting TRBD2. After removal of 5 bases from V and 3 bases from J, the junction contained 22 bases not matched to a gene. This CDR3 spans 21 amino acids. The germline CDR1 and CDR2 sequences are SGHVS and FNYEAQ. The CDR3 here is CASSLPRRGLAGEIIYNEQFF. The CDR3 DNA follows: TGTGCCAGCAGCCTACCCAGGAGAGGGCTAGCGGGGGAGATCATCTACAATGAGCAGTTCTTC.

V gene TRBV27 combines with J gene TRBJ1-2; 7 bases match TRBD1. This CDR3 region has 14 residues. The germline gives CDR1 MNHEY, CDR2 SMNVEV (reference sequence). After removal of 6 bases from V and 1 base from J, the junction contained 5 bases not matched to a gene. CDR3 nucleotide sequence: TGTGCCAGCAGGCAAGGGACAGTTAACTATGGCTACACCTTC. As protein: CASRQGTVNYGYTF.

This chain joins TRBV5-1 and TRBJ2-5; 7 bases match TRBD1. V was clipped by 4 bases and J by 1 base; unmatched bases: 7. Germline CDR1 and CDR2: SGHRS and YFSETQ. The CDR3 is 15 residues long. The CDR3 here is CASSTWDSAQETQYF. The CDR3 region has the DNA TGCGCCAGCAGCACCTGGGACAGCGCCCAAGAGACCCAGTACTTC. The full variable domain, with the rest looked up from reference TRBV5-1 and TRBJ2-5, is KAGVTQTPRYLIKTRGQQVTLSCSPISGHRSVSWYQQTPGQGLQFLFEYFSETQRNKGNFPGRFSGRQFSNSRSEMNVSTLELGDSALYLCASSTWDSAQETQYFGPGTRLLVL.

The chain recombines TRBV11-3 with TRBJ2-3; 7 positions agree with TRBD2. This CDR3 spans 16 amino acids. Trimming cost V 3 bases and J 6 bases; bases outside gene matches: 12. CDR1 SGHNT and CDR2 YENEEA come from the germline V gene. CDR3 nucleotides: TGTGCCAGCAGCTTCGGTGGCGGGGGTACCACTGATACGCAGTATTTT. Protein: CASSFGGGGTTDTQYF.

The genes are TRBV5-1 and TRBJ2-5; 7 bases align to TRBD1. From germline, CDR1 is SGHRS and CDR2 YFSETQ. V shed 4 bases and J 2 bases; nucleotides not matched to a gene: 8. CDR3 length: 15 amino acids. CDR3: CASSPGTVKQETQYF. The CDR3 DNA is TGCGCCAGCAGCCCCGGGACAGTCAAACAAGAGACCCAGTACTTC. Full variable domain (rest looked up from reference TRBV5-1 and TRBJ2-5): KAGVTQTPRYLIKTRGQQVTLSCSPISGHRSVSWYQQTPGQGLQFLFEYFSETQRNKGNFPGRFSGRQFSNSRSEMNVSTLELGDSALYLCASSPGTVKQETQYFGPGTRLLVL.

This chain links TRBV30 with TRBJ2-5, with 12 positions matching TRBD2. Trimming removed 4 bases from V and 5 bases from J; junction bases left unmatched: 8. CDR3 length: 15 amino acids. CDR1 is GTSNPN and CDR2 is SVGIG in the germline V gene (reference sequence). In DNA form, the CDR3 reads TGTGCCTGGACGCCGGGACTAGCGGGTTCCGAGACCCAGTACTTC. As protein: CAWTPGLAGSETQYF.

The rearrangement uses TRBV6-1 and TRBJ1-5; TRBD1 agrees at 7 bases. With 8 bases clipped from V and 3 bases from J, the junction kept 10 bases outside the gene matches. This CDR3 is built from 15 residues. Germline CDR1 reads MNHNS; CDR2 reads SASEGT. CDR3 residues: CASGVLQGINQPQHF. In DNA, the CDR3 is TGTGCCAGCGGAGTCCTACAGGGGATCAATCAGCCCCAGCATTTT.

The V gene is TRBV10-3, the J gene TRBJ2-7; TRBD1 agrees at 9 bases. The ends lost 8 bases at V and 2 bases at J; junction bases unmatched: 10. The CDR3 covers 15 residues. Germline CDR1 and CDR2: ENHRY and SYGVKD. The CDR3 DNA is TGTGCCATCGGGGGAGGGGACAGGGACACCTACGAGCAGTACTTC. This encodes CAIGGGDRDTYEQYF.

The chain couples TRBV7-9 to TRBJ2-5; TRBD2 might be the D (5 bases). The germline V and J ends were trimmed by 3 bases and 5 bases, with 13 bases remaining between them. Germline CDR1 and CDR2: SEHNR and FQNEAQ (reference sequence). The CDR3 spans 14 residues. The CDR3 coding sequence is TGTGCCAGCAGCTTGGCTAGAGGCGGGGAGACCCAGTACTTC. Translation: CASSLARGGETQYF.

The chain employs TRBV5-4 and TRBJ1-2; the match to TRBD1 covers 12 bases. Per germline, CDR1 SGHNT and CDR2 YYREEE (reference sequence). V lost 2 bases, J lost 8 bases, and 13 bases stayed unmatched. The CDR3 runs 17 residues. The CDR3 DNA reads TGTGCCAGCAGCTTTGAAAAGGGGACAGGGGGCGCCCGGGGCTACACCTTC. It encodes CASSFEKGTGGARGYTF.

Here the CDR3 DNA reads TGCAGCCAAACACACCTTCCGGGACAAGGCAATCAGCCCCAGCATTTT. It encodes CSQTHLPGQGNQPQHF. This rearrangement joins TRBV29-1 to TRBJ1-5, with D possibly matching TRBD1 (6 bases). This CDR3 comprises 16 residues. Between the trimmed V and J ends, which lost 8 bases and 2 bases, there was a span of 22 bases. The germline V gene encodes CDR1 SQVTM and CDR2 ANQGSEA.

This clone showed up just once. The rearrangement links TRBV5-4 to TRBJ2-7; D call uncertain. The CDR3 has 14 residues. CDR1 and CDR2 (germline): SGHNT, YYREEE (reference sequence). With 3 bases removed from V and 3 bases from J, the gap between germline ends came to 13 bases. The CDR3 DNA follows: TGTGCCAGCAGCTCCATTTTCCGCGTCTACGAGCAGTACTTC. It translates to CASSSIFRVYEQYF.

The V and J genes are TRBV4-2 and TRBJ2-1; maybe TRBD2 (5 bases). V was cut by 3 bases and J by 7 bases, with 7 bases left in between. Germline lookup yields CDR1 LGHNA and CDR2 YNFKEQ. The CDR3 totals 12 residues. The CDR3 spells CASSHPGNEQFF. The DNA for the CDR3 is TGTGCCAGCAGCCACCCGGGGAATGAGCAGTTCTTC.

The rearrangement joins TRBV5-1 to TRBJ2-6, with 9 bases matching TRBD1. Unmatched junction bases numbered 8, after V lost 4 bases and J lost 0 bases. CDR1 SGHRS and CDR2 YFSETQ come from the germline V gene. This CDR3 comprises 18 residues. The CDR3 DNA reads TGCGCCAGCAGCACCAGACAGGGGGATTACTCTGGGGCCAACGTCCTGACTTTC. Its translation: CASSTRQGDYSGANVLTF.

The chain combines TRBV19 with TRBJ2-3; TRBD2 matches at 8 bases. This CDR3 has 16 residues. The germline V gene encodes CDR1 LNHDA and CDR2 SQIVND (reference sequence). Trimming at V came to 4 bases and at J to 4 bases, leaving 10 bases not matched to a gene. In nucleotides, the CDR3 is TGTGCCAGTAGTAGCCGGGTAGCGGGAATCTCAGATACGCAGTATTTT. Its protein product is CASSSRVAGISDTQYF.

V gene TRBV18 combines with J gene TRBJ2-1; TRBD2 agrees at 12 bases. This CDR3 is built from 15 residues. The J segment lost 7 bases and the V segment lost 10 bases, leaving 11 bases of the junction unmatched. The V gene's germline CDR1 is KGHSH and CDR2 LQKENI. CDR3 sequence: CATSGGTSGLNEQFF. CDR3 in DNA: TGTGCCACCTCCGGTGGGACTAGCGGGTTAAATGAGCAGTTCTTC.

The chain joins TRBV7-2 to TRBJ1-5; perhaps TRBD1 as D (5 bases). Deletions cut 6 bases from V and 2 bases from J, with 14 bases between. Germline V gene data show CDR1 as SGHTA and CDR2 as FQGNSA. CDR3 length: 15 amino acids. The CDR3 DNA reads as TGTGCCAGCAGAATAAGCAGGGTCGGCAATCAGCCCCAGCATTTT. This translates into CASRISRVGNQPQHF.

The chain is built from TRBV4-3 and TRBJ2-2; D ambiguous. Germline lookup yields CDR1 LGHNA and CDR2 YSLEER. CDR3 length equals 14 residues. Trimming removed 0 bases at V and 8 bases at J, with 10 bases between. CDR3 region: CASSQEPISGELFF. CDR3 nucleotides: TGCGCCAGCAGCCAAGAACCTATATCAGGGGAGCTGTTTTTT.

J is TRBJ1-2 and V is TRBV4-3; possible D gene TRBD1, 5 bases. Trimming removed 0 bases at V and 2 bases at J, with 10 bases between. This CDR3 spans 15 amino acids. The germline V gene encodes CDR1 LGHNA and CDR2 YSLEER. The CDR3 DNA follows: TGCGCCAGCAGCCAAGACACGACAGCAAACTATGGCTACACCTTC. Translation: CASSQDTTANYGYTF.

Here the CDR3 DNA reads TGTGCCACTAGCGTCGGGGAGCTAGCCAAAAACATTCAGTACTTC. Protein product: CATSVGELAKNIQYF. J is TRBJ2-4 and V is TRBV7-2; D is possibly TRBD2 (6 bases). This CDR3 is built from 15 residues. Germline V CDR1 and CDR2: SGHTA, FQGNSA. The ends were cut back, 10 bases at V and 0 bases at J, with 16 bases in the middle.

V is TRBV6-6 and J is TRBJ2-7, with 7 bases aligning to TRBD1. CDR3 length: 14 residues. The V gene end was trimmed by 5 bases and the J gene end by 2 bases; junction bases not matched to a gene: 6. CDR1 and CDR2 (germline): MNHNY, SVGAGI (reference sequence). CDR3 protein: CASSLRQGAYEQYF. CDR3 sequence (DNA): TGTGCCAGCAGTCTACGACAGGGCGCCTACGAGCAGTACTTC.

The CDR3 coding sequence is TGCGCCAGCAGCTTGGCACTAGCGGGAGCAGATACGCAGTATTTT. Translated, it gives CASSLALAGADTQYF. This rearrangement joins TRBV5-1 to TRBJ2-3, with 11 bases aligning to TRBD2. This CDR3 comprises 15 residues. Germline CDR1 is SGHRS and CDR2 is YFSETQ. J gave up 4 bases and V 0 bases, and 1 base lay outside the gene matches. The full variable domain, its missing parts supplied by reference TRBV5-1 and TRBJ2-3, is KAGVTQTPRYLIKTRGQQVTLSCSPISGHRSVSWYQQTPGQGLQFLFEYFSETQRNKGNFPGRFSGRQFSNSRSEMNVSTLELGDSALYLCASSLALAGADTQYFGPGTRLTVL.

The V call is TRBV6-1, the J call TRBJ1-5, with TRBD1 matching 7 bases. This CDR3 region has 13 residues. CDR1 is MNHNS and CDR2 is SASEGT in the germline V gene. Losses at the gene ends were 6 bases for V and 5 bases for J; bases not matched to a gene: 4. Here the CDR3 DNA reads TGTGCCAGCAGATTCGACAGGGATCAGCCCCAGCATTTT. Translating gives CASRFDRDQPQHF.

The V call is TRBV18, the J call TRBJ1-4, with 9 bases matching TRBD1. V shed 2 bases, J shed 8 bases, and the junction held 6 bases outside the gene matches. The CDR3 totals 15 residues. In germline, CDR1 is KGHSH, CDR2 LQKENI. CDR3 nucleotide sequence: TGTGCCAGCTCACCAGGCGGGACAGGGTTGGAAAAACTGTTTTTT. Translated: CASSPGGTGLEKLFF.

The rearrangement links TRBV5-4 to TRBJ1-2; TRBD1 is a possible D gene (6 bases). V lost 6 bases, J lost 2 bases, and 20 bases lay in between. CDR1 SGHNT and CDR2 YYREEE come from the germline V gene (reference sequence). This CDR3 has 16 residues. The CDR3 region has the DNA TGTGCCAGCACCCCCCAAGGGGGTTTTCTAAACTATGGCTACACCTTC. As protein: CASTPQGGFLNYGYTF.

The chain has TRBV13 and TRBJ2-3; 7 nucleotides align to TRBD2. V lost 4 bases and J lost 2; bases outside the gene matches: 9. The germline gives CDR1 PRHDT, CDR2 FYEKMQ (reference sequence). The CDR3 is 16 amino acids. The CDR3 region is CASSSTSIHPTDTQYF. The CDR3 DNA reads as TGTGCCAGCAGCTCGACTAGCATCCACCCCACAGATACGCAGTATTTT.